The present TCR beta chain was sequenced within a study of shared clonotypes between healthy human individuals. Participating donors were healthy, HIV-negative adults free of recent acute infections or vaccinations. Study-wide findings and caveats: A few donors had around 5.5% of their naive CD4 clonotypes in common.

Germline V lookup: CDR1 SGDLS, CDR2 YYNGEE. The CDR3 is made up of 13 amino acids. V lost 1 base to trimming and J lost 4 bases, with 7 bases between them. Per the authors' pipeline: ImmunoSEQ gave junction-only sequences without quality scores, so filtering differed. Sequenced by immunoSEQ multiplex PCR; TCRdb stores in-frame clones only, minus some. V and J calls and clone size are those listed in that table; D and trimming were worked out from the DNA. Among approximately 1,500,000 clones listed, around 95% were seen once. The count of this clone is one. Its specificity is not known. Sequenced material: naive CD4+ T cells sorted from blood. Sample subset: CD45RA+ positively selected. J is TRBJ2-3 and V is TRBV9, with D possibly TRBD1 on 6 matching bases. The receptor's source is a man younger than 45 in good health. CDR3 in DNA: TGTGCCAGCAGCGTAACAGGGCCAGATACGCAGTATTTT. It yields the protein CASSVTGPDTQYF.